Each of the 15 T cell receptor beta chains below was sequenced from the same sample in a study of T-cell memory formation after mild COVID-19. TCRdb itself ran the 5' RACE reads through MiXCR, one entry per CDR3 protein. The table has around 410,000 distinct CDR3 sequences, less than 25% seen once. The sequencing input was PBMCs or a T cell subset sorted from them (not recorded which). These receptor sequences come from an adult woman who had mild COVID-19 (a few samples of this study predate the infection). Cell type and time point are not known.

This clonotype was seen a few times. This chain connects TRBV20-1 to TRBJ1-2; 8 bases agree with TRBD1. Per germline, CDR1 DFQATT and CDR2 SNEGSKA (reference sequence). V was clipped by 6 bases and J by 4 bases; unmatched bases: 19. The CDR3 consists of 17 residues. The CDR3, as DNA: TGCAGTGCCGCCCCCGGGACAGGAACCAGTTGGGGCTATGGCTACACCTTC. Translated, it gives CSAAPGTGTSWGYGYTF.

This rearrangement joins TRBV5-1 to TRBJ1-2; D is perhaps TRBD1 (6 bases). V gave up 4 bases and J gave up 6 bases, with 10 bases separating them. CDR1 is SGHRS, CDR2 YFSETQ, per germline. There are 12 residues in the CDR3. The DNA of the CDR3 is TGCGCCAGCAGCACCAACAGGGATGGCTACACCTTC. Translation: CASSTNRDGYTF.

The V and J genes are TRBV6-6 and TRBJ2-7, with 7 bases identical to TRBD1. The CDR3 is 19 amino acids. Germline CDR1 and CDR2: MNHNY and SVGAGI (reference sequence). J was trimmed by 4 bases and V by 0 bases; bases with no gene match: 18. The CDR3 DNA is TGTGCCAGCAGTTACTCTGACCCAATTCAAGACAGGGCGGTTTACGAGCAGTACTTC. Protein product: CASSYSDPIQDRAVYEQYF.

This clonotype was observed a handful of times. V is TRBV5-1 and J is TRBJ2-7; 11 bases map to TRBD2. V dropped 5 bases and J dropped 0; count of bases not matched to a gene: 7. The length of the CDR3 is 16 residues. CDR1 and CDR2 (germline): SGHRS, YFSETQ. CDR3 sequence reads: CASSPQTSGSSYEQYF. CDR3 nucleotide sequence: TGCGCCAGCAGTCCCCAAACTAGCGGGAGCTCCTACGAGCAGTACTTC.

The CDR3 nucleotides read TGCGCCAGCAGCTTGGGGTTCGGGACAGAAAACACCGGGGAGCTGTTTTTT. Translation gives CASSLGFGTENTGELFF. The J gene is TRBJ2-2, the V gene TRBV5-1; TRBD1 matches 7 bases. V lost 0 bases to trimming and J lost 2 bases; unmatched junction nucleotides: 7. CDR1 and CDR2 from the germline V gene are SGHRS and YFSETQ. The length of the CDR3 is 17 residues.

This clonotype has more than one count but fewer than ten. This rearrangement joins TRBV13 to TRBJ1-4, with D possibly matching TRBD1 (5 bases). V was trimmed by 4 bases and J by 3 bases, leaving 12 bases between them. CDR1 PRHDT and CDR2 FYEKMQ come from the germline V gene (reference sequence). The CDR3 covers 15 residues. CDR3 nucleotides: TGTGCCAGCAGCTACCGGGGGTCGGCTAATGAAAAACTGTTTTTT. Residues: CASSYRGSANEKLFF.

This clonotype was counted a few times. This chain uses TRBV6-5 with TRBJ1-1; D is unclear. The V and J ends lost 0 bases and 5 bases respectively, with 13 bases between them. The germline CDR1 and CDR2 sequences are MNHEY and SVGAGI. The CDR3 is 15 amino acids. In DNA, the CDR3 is TGTGCCAGCAGTTACTCCCCCGCCGGGCGGACTGAAGCTTTCTTT. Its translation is CASSYSPAGRTEAFF.

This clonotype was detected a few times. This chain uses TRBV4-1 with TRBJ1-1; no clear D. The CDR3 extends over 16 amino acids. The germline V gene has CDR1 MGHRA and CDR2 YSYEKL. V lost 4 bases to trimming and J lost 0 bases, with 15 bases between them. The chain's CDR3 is CASSPFQTTMNTEAFF. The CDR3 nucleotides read TGCGCCAGCAGCCCCTTCCAGACCACGATGAACACTGAAGCTTTCTTT.

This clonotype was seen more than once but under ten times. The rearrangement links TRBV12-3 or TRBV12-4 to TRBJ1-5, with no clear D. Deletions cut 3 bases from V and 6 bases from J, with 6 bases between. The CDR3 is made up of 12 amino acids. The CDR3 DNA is TGTGCCAGCAGTTTGGACTCTCAGCCCCAGCATTTT. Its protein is CASSLDSQPQHF.

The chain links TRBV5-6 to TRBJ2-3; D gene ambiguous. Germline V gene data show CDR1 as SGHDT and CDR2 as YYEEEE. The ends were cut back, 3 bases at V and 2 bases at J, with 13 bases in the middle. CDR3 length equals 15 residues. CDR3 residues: CASSSVRTPTDTQYF. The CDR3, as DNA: TGTGCCAGCAGCTCCGTGCGGACGCCCACAGATACGCAGTATTTT. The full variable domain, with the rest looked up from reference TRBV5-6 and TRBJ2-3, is DAGVTQSPTHLIKTRGQQVTLRCSPKSGHDTVSWYQQALGQGPQFIFQYYEEEERQRGNFPDRFSGHQFPNYSSELNVNALLLGDSALYLCASSSVRTPTDTQYFGPGTRLTVL.

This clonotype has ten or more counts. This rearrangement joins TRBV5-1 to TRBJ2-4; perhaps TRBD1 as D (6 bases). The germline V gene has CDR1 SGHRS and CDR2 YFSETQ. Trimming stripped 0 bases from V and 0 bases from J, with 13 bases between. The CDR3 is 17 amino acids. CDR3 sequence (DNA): TGCGCCAGCAGCTTGGGGACAGTAATTTTAGCCAAAAACATTCAGTACTTC. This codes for CASSLGTVILAKNIQYF.

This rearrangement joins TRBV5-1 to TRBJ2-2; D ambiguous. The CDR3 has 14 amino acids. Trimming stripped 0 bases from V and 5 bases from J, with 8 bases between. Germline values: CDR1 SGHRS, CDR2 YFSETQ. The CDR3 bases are TGCGCCAGCAGCTTGGTCCAAGTAACCGGGGAGCTGTTTTTT. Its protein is CASSLVQVTGELFF.

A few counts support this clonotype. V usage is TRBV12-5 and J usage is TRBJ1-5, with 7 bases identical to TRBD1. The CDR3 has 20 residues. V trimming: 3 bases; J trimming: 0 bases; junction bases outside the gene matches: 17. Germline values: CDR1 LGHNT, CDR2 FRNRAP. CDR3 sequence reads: CASGFVPITRDRNSNQPQHF. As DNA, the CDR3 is TGTGCTAGTGGTTTCGTGCCCATTACCCGGGACAGAAATAGCAATCAGCCCCAGCATTTT.

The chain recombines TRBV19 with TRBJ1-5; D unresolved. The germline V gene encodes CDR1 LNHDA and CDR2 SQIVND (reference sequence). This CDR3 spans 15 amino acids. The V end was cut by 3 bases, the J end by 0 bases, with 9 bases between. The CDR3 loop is CASSMKDYSNQPQHF. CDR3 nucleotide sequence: TGTGCCAGTAGTATGAAGGATTATAGCAATCAGCCCCAGCATTTT. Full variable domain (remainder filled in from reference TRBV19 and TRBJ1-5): DGGITQSPKYLFRKEGQNVTLSCEQNLNHDAMYWYRQDPGQGLRLIYYSQIVNDFQKGDIAEGYSVSREKKESFPLTVTSAQKNPTAFYLCASSMKDYSNQPQHFGDGTRLSIL.

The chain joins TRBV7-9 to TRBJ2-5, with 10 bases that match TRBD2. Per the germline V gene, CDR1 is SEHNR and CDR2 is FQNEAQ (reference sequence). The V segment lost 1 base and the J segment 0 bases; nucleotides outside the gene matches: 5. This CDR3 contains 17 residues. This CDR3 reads CASSLGGLAGDQETQYF. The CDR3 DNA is TGTGCCAGCAGCTTAGGGGGGCTAGCGGGAGACCAAGAGACCCAGTACTTC.